This TCR beta chain originates from a study of radiotherapy plus CTLA-4 blockade in lung cancer. General study findings and limits: Radiotherapy was combined with ipilimumab, and tumor-derived TCR clones then expanded in blood.

The CDR3 sequence is 16 residues long. The V segment lost 0 bases and the J segment 5 bases; nucleotides outside the gene matches: 9. Germline assignment: CDR1 SGHRS and CDR2 YFSETQ. TCRdb's table, derived via immunoSEQ multiplex PCR, lists solely in-frame clones and lacks some. The sample has 80,000 or so clones, around 79% seen once; the top ten hold less than 4%. As for this clone: Its target is not known.

This specimen consisted of peripheral blood, obtained from a patient treated with radiotherapy plus ipilimumab. This TCR was sampled from a human donor with non-small cell lung cancer who had a partial response to radiotherapy plus ipilimumab. Some clones in this sample may be carry-over from other donors' samples. This chain joins TRBV5-1 and TRBJ2-5, with TRBD2 matching 8 bases. CDR3 nucleotides: TGCGCCAGCAGCTTGGGAGGCCGGGGGGGCCGGGAGACCCAGTACTTC. As protein: CASSLGGRGGRETQYF.